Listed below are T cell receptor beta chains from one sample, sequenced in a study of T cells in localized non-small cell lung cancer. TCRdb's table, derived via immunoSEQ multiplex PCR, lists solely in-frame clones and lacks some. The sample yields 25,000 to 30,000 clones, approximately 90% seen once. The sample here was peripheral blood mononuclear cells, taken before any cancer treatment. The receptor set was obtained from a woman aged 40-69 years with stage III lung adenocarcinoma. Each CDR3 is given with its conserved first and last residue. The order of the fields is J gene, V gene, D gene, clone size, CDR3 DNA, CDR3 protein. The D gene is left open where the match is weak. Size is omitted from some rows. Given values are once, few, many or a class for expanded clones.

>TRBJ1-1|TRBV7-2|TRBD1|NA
TGTGCCAGCAGCTTACTAGGACAGGGCTCTGAAGCTTTCTTT
CASSLLGQGSEAFF
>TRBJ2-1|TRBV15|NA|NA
TGTGCCACCAGCAGAGCCCCTTTCGGGGACCGGGCGAGCTCCTACAATGAGCAGTTCTTC
CATSRAPFGDRASSYNEQFF
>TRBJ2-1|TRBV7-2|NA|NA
TGTGCCAGCAGTTTAGGCTCGGGGGCGGGAAGCTCCTACAATGAGCAGTTCTTC
CASSLGSGAGSSYNEQFF
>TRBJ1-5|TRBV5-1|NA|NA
TGCGCCAGCAGCCCCGGACTGAGCAATCAGCCCCAGCATTTT
CASSPGLSNQPQHF
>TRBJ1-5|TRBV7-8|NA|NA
TGTGCCAGCAGCCGAGGGCAGGGAAGCAATCAGCCCCAGCATTTT
CASSRGQGSNQPQHF
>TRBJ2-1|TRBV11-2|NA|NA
TGTGCCAGCAGCCCGGACATGAGCTTCAATGAGCAGTTCTTC
CASSPDMSFNEQFF
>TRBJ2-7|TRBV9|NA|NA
TGTGCCAGCAGCGAGGGGACGGTCCGCGGTGTGCAGTACTTC
CASSEGTVRGVQYF
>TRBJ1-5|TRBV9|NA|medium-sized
TGTGCCAGCAGCACAGGTACAGGGCAGTATCAGCCCCAGCATTTT
CASSTGTGQYQPQHF
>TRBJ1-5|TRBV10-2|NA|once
TGCGCCAGCAGTGATTACCGTGGTCATAGCAATCAGCCCCAGCATTTT
CASSDYRGHSNQPQHF
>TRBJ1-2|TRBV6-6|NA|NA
TGTGCCAGCAGTTACCCGGACAAGGCCGGGGGCACCTTC
CASSYPDKAGGTF
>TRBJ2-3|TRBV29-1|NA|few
TGCAGCGCATGGTGGGATACGCAGTATTTT
CSAWWDTQYF
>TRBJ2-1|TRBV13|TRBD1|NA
TGTGCCAGCAGCTCCCCGACAGGGGGCTATGAGCAGTTCTTC
CASSSPTGGYEQFF
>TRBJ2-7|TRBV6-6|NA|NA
TGTGCCAGCAGTCTTCTTACTACAACCTACGAGCAGTACTTC
CASSLLTTTYEQYF
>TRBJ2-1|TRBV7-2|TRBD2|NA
TGTGCCAGCAGGTCTAGCGGGAGGGCCAATGAGCAGTTCTTC
CASRSSGRANEQFF
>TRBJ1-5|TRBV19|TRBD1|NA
TGTGCCAGTCTCAAGGGGGCGGGGGTTGAGCAGCCCCAGCATTTT
CASLKGAGVEQPQHF
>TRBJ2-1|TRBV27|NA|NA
TGTGCCAGCAGTTTATGGGGGGAAGGGGGCAATGAGCAGTTCTTC
CASSLWGEGGNEQFF
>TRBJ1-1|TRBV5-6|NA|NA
TGTGCCAGCAGCTTTACAGAGAACACTGAAGCTTTCTTT
CASSFTENTEAFF
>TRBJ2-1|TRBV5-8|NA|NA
TGTGCCAGCAGCTTGGCGTCGCGTAGCTCCTACAATGAGCAGTTCTTC
CASSLASRSSYNEQFF
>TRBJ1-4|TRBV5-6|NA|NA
TGTGCCAGCAGCTTGGGCCGGGGGACTAATGAAAAACTGTTTTTT
CASSLGRGTNEKLFF
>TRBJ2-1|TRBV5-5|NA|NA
TGTGCCAGCAGCTTGTCCGGAGGATCCTACAATGAGCAGTTCTTC
CASSLSGGSYNEQFF
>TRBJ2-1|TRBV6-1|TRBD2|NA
TGTGCCAGCAGTGAATTCCTAGCGGGAGGTGCCAATGAGCAGTTCTTC
CASSEFLAGGANEQFF
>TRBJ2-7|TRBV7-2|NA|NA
TGTGCCAGCAGCTTAGCCGGGACTTCGGGGGAGCAGTACTTC
CASSLAGTSGEQYF
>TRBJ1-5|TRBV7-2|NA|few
TGTGCCAGCAGCTTAGGAGACCGAAATAGTCGCAATCAGCCCCAGCATTTT
CASSLGDRNSRNQPQHF
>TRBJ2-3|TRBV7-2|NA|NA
TGTGCCAGCAGCTTAGGTCTAAGCCCCACACCAGATACGCAGTATTTT
CASSLGLSPTPDTQYF
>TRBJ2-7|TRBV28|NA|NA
TGTGCCAGCAGTCCAGGTGGGGGGGACAGTGTCTACGAGCAGTACTTC
CASSPGGGDSVYEQYF
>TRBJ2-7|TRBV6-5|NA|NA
TGTGCCAGCAGTTACCTTGGATTAGCGGCCAACTACGAGCAGTACTTC
CASSYLGLAANYEQYF
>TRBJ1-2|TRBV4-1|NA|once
TGCGCCAGCAGCCCTGGACAGTTGTTCCGGGATGGCTACACCTTC
CASSPGQLFRDGYTF
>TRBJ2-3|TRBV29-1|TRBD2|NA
TGCAGCGTTGAAGATAGGGGAGGGGTAGCGGGACGCACAGATACGCAGTATTTT
CSVEDRGGVAGRTDTQYF
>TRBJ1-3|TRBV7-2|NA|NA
TGTGCCAGCAGCTCACAAGGGACACCTTACTCTGGAAACACCATATATTTT
CASSSQGTPYSGNTIYF
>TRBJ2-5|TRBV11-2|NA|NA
TGTGCCAGCAGCTTAACCTTCACGGAGACCCAGTACTTC
CASSLTFTETQYF
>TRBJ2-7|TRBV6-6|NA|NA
TGTGCCAGCAGCCAAACGGGAGCTGGGCAGTACTTC
CASSQTGAGQYF
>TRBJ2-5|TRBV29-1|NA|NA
TGCAGCGTTGAGAGAATCAGGGGTAGGGGAGAGACCCAGTACTTC
CSVERIRGRGETQYF
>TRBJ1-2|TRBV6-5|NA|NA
TGTGCCAGCAGTGATAGAACTTTTAACTATGGCTACACCTTC
CASSDRTFNYGYTF
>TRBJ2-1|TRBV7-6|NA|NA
TGTGCCAGCAGCCCCGGGACCTCCTACAATGAGCAGTTCTTC
CASSPGTSYNEQFF
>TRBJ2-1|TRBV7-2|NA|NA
TGTGCCAGCAGCGCGGGACGAAGCTCCTACAATGAGCAGTTCTTC
CASSAGRSSYNEQFF